These 4 T cell receptor beta chains were all obtained from the same sample, sequenced in a study of blood T cell repertoires in COVID-19. Data came from immunoSEQ multiplex PCR; TCRdb stores just in-frame clones and leaves some out. This table has fewer than 300,000 clones, roughly 88% appearing once. What was sequenced was peripheral blood. The origin of the receptors is a man younger than 35 with active or convalescent COVID-19.

This sequence joins TRBV6-4 and TRBJ1-2, with 9 bases identical to TRBD1. V lost 6 bases and J lost 6; bases outside the gene matches: 5. The CDR3 has 13 amino acids. In germline, CDR1 is MRHNA, CDR2 SNTAGT. CDR3 sequence (DNA): TGTGCCAGCAGCCTGGACAGGGGACATGGCTACACCTTC. Protein product: CASSLDRGHGYTF.

The chain couples TRBV11-2 to TRBJ2-7; 7 bases are a match to TRBD2. From germline, CDR1 is SGHAT and CDR2 FQNNGV. The CDR3 has 11 residues. The J segment lost 5 bases and the V segment lost 8 bases, leaving 3 bases of the junction unmatched. In nucleotides, the CDR3 is TGTGCCAGCTTTGGGGGGGACGAGCAGTACTTC. Translated, it gives CASFGGDEQYF.

The rearrangement joins TRBV19 to TRBJ1-5, with D unresolved. The CDR3 runs 15 residues. In germline, CDR1 is LNHDA, CDR2 SQIVND (reference sequence). V shed 0 bases and J shed 1 base, with 7 bases lying between them. DNA of the CDR3: TGTGCCAGTAGTATAGATGGCGGGAGCAATCAGCCCCAGCATTTT. Its protein product is CASSIDGGSNQPQHF.

This sequence joins TRBV5-1 and TRBJ1-1; TRBD1 aligns across 9 bases. This CDR3 spans 19 amino acids. With V trimmed by 3 bases and J by 4 bases, 19 bases remained unmatched. Germline-derived CDR1 and CDR2 are SGHRS and YFSETQ. CDR3 sequence: CASSYTQGARLLGVTEAFF. CDR3 in DNA: TGCGCCAGCAGCTATACACAGGGGGCGAGATTATTAGGTGTCACTGAAGCTTTCTTT.